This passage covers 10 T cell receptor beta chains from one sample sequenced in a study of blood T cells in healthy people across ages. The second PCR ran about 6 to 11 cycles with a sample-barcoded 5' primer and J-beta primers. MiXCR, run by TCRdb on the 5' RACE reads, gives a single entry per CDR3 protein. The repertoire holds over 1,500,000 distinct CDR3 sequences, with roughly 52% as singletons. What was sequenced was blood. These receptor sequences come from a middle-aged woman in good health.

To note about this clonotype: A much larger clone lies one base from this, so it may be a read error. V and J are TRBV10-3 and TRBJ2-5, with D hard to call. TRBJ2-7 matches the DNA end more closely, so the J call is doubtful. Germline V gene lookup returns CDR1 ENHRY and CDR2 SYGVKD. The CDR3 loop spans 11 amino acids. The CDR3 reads CATSEVNEQYF. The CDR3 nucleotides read TGTGCCACCAGTGAAGTCAACGAGCAGTACTTC.

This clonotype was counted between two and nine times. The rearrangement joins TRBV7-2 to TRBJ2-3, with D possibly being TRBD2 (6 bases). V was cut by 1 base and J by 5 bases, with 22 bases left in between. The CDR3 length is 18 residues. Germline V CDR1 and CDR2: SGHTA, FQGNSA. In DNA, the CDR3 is TGTGCCAGCAGCTTAGGCCCCTCGGTGGCGGGGAAGGGAGATACGCAGTATTTT. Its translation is CASSLGPSVAGKGDTQYF.

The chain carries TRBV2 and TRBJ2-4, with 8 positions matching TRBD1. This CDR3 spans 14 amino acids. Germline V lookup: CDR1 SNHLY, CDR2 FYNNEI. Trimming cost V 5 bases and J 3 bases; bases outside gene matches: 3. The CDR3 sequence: CASSQDRDKNIQYF. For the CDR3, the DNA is TGTGCCAGCAGTCAGGACAGGGACAAAAACATTCAGTACTTC.

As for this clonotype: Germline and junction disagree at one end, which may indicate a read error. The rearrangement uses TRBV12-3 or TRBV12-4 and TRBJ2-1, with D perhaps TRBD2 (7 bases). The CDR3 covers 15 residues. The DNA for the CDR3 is TGTGCCAGCAGTTTAGAAGGGGGGGCCTGGAATGAGCGGTTCTTC. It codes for CASSLEGGAWNERFF.

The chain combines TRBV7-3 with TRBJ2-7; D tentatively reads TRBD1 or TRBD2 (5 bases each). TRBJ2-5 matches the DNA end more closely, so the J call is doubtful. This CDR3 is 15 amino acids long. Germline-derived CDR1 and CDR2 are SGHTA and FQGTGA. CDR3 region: CASSSIWGNRETQYF. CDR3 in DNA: TGTGCCAGCAGCTCGATATGGGGGAACAGGGAGACCCAGTACTTC.

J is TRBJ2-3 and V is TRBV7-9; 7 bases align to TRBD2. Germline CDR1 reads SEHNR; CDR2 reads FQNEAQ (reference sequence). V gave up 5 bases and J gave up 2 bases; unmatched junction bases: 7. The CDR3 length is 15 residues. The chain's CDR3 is CASSERGGATDTQYF. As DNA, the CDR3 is TGTGCCAGCAGCGAGCGGGGCGGAGCCACAGATACGCAGTATTTT.

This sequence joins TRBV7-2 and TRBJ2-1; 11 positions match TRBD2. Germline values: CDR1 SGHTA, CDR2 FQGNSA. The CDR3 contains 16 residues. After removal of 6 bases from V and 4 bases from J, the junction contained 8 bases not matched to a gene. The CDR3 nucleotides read TGTGCCAGCAGACCAATGACTAGCGGGGCATACAATGAGCAGTTCTTC. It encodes CASRPMTSGAYNEQFF.

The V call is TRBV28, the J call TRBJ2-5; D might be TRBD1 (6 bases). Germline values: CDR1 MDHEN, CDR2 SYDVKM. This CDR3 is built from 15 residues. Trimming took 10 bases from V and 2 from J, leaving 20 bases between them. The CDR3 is CANRRTAGVQETQYF. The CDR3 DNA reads TGTGCCAACAGACGAACGGCAGGGGTTCAAGAGACCCAGTACTTC.

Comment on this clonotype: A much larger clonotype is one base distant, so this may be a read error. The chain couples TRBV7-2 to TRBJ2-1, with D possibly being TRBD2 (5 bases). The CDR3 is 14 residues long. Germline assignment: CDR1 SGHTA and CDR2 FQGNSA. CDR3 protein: CARSLESGINEQFF. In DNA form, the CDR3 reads TGTGCCCGCAGCTTAGAGTCCGGGATCAATGAGCAGTTCTTC.

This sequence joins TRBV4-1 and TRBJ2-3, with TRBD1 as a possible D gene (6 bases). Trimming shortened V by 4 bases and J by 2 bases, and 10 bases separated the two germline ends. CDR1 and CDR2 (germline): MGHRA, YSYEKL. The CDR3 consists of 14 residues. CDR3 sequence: CASSRGLVTDTQYF. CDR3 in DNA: TGCGCCAGCAGCCGGGGGCTTGTCACAGATACGCAGTATTTT.